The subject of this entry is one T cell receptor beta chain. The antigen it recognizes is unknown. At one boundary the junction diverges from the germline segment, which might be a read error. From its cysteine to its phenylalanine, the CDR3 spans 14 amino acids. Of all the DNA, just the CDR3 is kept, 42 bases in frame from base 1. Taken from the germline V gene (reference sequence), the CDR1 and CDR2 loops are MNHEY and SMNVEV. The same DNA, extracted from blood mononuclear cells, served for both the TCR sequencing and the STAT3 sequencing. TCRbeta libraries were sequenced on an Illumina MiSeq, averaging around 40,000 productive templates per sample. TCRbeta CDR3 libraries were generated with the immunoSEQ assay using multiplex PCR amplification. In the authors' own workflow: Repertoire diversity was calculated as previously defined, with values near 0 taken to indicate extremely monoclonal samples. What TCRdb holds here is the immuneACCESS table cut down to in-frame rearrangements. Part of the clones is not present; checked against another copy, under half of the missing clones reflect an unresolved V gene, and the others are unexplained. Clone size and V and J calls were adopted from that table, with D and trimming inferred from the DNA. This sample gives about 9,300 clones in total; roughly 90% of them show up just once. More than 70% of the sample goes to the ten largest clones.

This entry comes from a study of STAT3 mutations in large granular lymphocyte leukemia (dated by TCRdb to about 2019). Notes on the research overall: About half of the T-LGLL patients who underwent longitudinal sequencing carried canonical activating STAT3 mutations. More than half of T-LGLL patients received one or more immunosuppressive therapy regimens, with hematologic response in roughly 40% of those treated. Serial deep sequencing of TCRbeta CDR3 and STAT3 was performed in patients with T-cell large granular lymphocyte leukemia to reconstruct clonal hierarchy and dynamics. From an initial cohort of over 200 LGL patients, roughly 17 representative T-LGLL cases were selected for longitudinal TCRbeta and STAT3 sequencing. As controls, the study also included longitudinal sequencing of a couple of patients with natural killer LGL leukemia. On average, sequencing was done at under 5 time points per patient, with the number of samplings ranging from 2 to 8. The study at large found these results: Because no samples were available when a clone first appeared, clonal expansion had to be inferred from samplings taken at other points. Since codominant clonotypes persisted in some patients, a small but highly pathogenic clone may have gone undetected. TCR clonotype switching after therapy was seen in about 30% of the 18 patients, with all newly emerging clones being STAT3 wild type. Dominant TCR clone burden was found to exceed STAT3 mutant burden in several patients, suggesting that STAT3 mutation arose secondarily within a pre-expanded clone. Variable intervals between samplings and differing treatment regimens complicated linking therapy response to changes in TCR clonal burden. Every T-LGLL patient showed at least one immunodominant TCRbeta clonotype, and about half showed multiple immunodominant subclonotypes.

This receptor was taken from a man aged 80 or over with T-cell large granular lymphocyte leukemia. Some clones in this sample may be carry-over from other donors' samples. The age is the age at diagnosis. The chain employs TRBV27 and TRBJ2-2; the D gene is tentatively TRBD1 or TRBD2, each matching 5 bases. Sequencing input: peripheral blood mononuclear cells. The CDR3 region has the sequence CASSTGTKTGELFF. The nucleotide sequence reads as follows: TGTGCCAGCAGCACCGGGACGAAGACCGGGGAGCTGTTTTTT.